The 30 T cell receptor beta chains below all came from one sample that was sequenced in a study of Tregs in tolerant kidney transplant recipients. Using immunoSEQ multiplex PCR, the repertoire was profiled, and TCRdb retains in-frame clones only, with some absent. The sample shows around 16,000 clones, around 94% of them seen only once. Sequencing was carried out using CD8+ T cells from blood. Every receptor here comes from a human donor in good health.

CDR3 in amino acids: CASSQSSIEADYGYTF. The CDR3 DNA sequence: TGTGCCAGCAGCCAATCATCGATCGAGGCGGATTATGGCTACACCTTC. This chain uses TRBV5-4 with TRBJ1-2; D call uncertain. Germline CDR1 reads SGHNT; CDR2 reads YYREEE (reference sequence). The V end was cut by 4 bases, the J end by 5 bases, with 21 bases between. The CDR3 runs 16 residues.

This clone was detected once. This chain joins TRBV4-2 and TRBJ2-7; D ambiguous. The germline V gene has CDR1 LGHNA and CDR2 YNFKEQ. Trimming cost V 0 bases and J 1 base, with 10 bases left between them. This CDR3 comprises 15 residues. The CDR3: CASSQEAAPSYEQYF. In DNA, the CDR3 is TGTGCCAGCAGCCAAGAGGCGGCCCCTTCCTACGAGCAGTACTTC.

The rearrangement links TRBV10-3 to TRBJ2-1, with 10 bases matching TRBD2. The germline V gene encodes CDR1 ENHRY and CDR2 SYGVKD. CDR3 length equals 17 residues. The V gene end was trimmed by 2 bases and the J gene end by 0 bases; junction bases not matched to a gene: 4. In DNA, the CDR3 is TGTGCCATCAGTGAGATAGCGGGAGGCTTCTCCTACAATGAGCAGTTCTTC. It specifies CAISEIAGGFSYNEQFF.

This chain uses TRBV11-2 with TRBJ2-3; a possible D gene is TRBD2 (6 bases). Trimming took 4 bases from V and 1 from J, leaving 18 bases between them. This CDR3 has 17 residues. Germline V gene lookup returns CDR1 SGHAT and CDR2 FQNNGV. As DNA, the CDR3 is TGTGCCAGCAGCTCCTTTCGAGTACCGGGAGGCACAGATACGCAGTATTTT. Encoded protein: CASSSFRVPGGTDTQYF.

V and J are TRBV7-9 and TRBJ2-1; TRBD2 matches 13 bases. CDR1 and CDR2 from the germline V gene are SEHNR and FQNEAQ (reference sequence). This CDR3 comprises 14 residues. V shed 9 bases and J 6 bases; nucleotides not matched to a gene: 5. Here the CDR3 reads CASKLAGGPNEQFF. CDR3 nucleotides: TGTGCCAGTAAACTAGCGGGAGGGCCCAATGAGCAGTTCTTC.

The V and J genes are TRBV6-5 and TRBJ1-1; TRBD1 agrees at 7 bases. Trimming cost V 0 bases and J 6 bases; bases outside gene matches: 1. The CDR3 is made up of 13 amino acids. Germline V CDR1 and CDR2: MNHEY, SVGAGI. CDR3 region: CASSYSGTAEAFF. The CDR3 bases are TGTGCCAGCAGTTACTCAGGGACAGCTGAAGCTTTCTTT.

By its share, this clone is large (0.1 to 1%). The rearrangement uses TRBV27 and TRBJ2-7; the D gene is possibly TRBD2 (6 bases). V lost 4 bases and J 0 bases, leaving 10 bases between the germline ends. The germline V gene has CDR1 MNHEY and CDR2 SMNVEV (reference sequence). The CDR3 is made up of 14 amino acids. CDR3 amino acids: CASSWGGTSYEQYF. In nucleotides, the CDR3 is TGTGCCAGCAGTTGGGGCGGGACCTCCTACGAGCAGTACTTC.

The chain uses TRBV4-2 and TRBJ1-1; D is uncertain. The CDR3 length is 16 residues. With 1 base removed from V and 1 base from J, the gap between germline ends came to 13 bases. CDR1 and CDR2 from the germline V gene are LGHNA and YNFKEQ. The CDR3 sequence: CASSQATARTNTEAFF. CDR3 nucleotide sequence: TGTGCCAGCAGCCAAGCGACGGCGAGAACGAACACTGAAGCTTTCTTT.

This chain links TRBV1 with TRBJ2-3. TRBV1 is noted as a pseudogene. The CDR3 consists of 16 residues. The CDR3 DNA sequence: TGCACCAGCAGCCAAGAGGGGAAGCGTTGCACAGATACGCAGTATTTT. Its protein product is CTSSQEGKRCTDTQYF.

The chain is built from TRBV4-1 and TRBJ2-7; TRBD2 aligns across 12 bases. The germline V gene encodes CDR1 MGHRA and CDR2 YSYEKL. J lost 7 bases, V lost 0 bases, and 13 bases had no gene match. CDR3 length: 18 amino acids. The CDR3 region has the DNA TGCGCCAGCAGCCAAGAGTCTAGCGGGGGGGGCCCCCTTGGGGAGCAGTACTTC. It codes for CASSQESSGGGPLGEQYF.

CDR3 amino acids: CAWSSWDRLYEQYF. The CDR3, as DNA: TGTGCCTGGAGTTCGTGGGACAGGCTCTACGAGCAGTACTTC. The V call is TRBV30, the J call TRBJ2-7, with 8 bases lining up with TRBD1. Germline lookup yields CDR1 GTSNPN and CDR2 SVGIG (reference sequence). The CDR3 totals 14 residues. Trimming cost V 2 bases and J 3 bases; bases outside gene matches: 6.

V gene TRBV11-2 combines with J gene TRBJ2-1; D ambiguous. This CDR3 has 11 residues. Trimming took off 5 bases at V and 9 bases at J, with 8 bases between the two ends. Germline V gives CDR1 SGHAT, CDR2 FQNNGV. The CDR3 loop reads CASSTNSEQFF. For the CDR3, the DNA is TGTGCCAGCAGCACAAACAGTGAGCAGTTCTTC.

This clone was seen just once. The chain combines TRBV7-9 with TRBJ1-1; D remains unclear. Germline assignment: CDR1 SEHNR and CDR2 FQNEAQ (reference sequence). Trimming took off 3 bases at V and 5 bases at J, with 10 bases between the two ends. The CDR3 runs 13 residues. The chain's CDR3 is CASSFFQWTEAFF. The CDR3 DNA is TGTGCCAGCAGCTTCTTTCAGTGGACTGAAGCTTTCTTT.

For the CDR3, the DNA is TGCGCCAGCAGCCAAGATAGGGCGGGAGTGACCCATGAGCAGTTCTTC. Encoded protein: CASSQDRAGVTHEQFF. The chain employs TRBV4-3 and TRBJ2-1; 7 positions agree with TRBD2. The junction had 10 bases not matched to a gene; V was cut back by 0 bases and J by 8 bases. The CDR3 sequence is 16 residues long. Germline CDR1 and CDR2: LGHNA and YSLEER.

This chain uses TRBV5-5 with TRBJ2-2; 10 nucleotides align to TRBD1. V dropped 9 bases and J dropped 6; count of bases not matched to a gene: 11. CDR1 and CDR2 (germline): SGHKS, YYEKEE (reference sequence). The CDR3 loop spans 15 amino acids. CDR3 in amino acids: CATHPRQGAPGELFF. CDR3 sequence (DNA): TGTGCCACCCACCCAAGACAGGGGGCACCCGGGGAGCTGTTTTTT.

This rearrangement joins TRBV4-1 to TRBJ1-6, with D perhaps matching TRBD1 (5 bases). The CDR3 loop spans 14 amino acids. With 5 bases removed from V and 7 bases from J, the gap between germline ends came to 12 bases. Germline CDR1 MGHRA, CDR2 YSYEKL. The CDR3, as DNA: TGCGCCAGCAGCTCACATGGGGCGAATTCACCCCTCCACTTT. Translated, it gives CASSSHGANSPLHF.

V gene TRBV7-9 combines with J gene TRBJ2-7; possibly TRBD2 for D (6 bases). V gave up 1 base and J gave up 3 bases, with 10 bases separating them. CDR1 and CDR2 from the germline V gene are SEHNR and FQNEAQ (reference sequence). This CDR3 is 14 amino acids long. CDR3 in amino acids: CASSLGGTHYEQYF. The CDR3 DNA reads as TGTGCCAGCAGCTTAGGCGGGACCCACTACGAGCAGTACTTC.

In this sample, this clone turned up a few times. V usage is TRBV7-9 and J usage is TRBJ2-7; 8 bases agree with TRBD1. The CDR3 is made up of 13 amino acids. V lost 6 bases, J lost 7 bases, and 8 bases stayed unmatched. In germline, CDR1 is SEHNR, CDR2 FQNEAQ (reference sequence). CDR3 sequence: CASRPGQGWEQYF. The CDR3 DNA sequence: TGTGCCAGCAGACCCGGACAGGGATGGGAGCAGTACTTC.

Comment on this clone: Its ends do not fully match the called genes, so a read error is possible. This chain connects TRBV5-4 to TRBJ1-1; D unresolved. Germline V gene sequence: CDR1 SGHNT, CDR2 YYREEE (reference sequence). CDR3 size: 13 residues. The CDR3 reads CASSQVFKTEAFF. In nucleotides, the CDR3 is TGCGCCAGCAGCCAAGTATTTAAGACTGAAGCTTTCTTT. The full variable domain, with the rest looked up from reference TRBV5-4 and TRBJ1-1, is ETGVTQSPTHLIKTRGQQVTLRCSSQSGHNTVSWYQQALGQGPQFIFQYYREEENGRGNFPPRFSGLQFPNYSSELNVNALELDDSALYLCASSQVFKTEAFFGQGTRLTVV.

The chain is built from TRBV27 and TRBJ1-2; D uncertain. The CDR3 is 13 amino acids. V dropped 4 bases and J dropped 8 bases, with 14 bases sitting between them. Germline-derived CDR1 and CDR2 are MNHEY and SMNVEV (reference sequence). This chain's CDR3 is CASSSSQLRGYTF. DNA for the CDR3: TGTGCCAGCAGTTCTTCACAGCTTCGAGGCTACACCTTC.

The chain has TRBV9 and TRBJ2-5; 7 nucleotides line up with TRBD1. The CDR3 loop spans 15 amino acids. V was pared by 7 bases and J by 5 bases, with 14 bases of the junction left unmatched. Germline CDR1 is SGDLS and CDR2 is YYNGEE. Here the CDR3 reads CASAGGTVAYETQYF. In nucleotides, the CDR3 is TGTGCCAGCGCGGGTGGGACAGTAGCGTACGAGACCCAGTACTTC.

The chain joins TRBV7-2 to TRBJ2-7; D unclear. The germline V gene has CDR1 SGHTA and CDR2 FQGNSA. This CDR3 has 15 amino acids. V lost 1 base, J lost 7 bases, and 17 bases lay in between. The CDR3 DNA follows: TGTGCCAGCAGCTTAGGTACGCTGGCCTTTTTTGAGCAGTACTTC. It codes for CASSLGTLAFFEQYF.

Regarding this clone: One junction end does not reproduce the germline sequence, and a read error may be involved. The V call is TRBV11-3, the J call TRBJ2-1, with no clear D. Germline assignment: CDR1 SGHNT and CDR2 YENEEA. The CDR3 is 12 amino acids. CDR3 nucleotides: TGTGCCAGCAGCTGGGCAGGAAAAGAGCTGTTCTTC. As protein: CASSWAGKELFF.

This clone appeared once. The chain employs TRBV4-1 and TRBJ2-7; possible D gene TRBD2, 5 bases. This CDR3 contains 16 residues. V lost 3 bases, J lost 6 bases, and 21 bases lay in between. Germline-derived CDR1 and CDR2 are MGHRA and YSYEKL. The CDR3 DNA is TGCGCCAGCAGCCAGCATATGGACTCTACGGGTGGCGAGCAGTACTTC. The encoded protein is CASSQHMDSTGGEQYF.

This CDR3 reads CASSGGTGAYEQYF. For the CDR3, the DNA is TGTGCCAGTAGTGGCGGGACAGGGGCCTACGAGCAGTACTTC. The rearrangement joins TRBV19 to TRBJ2-7, with 10 bases that match TRBD1. The length of the CDR3 is 14 residues. CDR1 and CDR2 from the germline V gene are LNHDA and SQIVND (reference sequence). The junction had 3 bases not matched to a gene; V was cut back by 5 bases and J by 2 bases.

The chain links TRBV7-6 to TRBJ2-1, with a weak D call TRBD2 (6 bases). Germline CDR1 is SGHVS and CDR2 is FNYEAQ. The CDR3 covers 13 residues. Trimming stripped 3 bases from V and 6 bases from J, with 9 bases between. The CDR3 loop reads CASSLTRINEQFF. The CDR3 nucleotides are TGTGCCAGCAGCTTGACTAGAATCAATGAGCAGTTCTTC.

This chain joins TRBV7-6 and TRBJ1-5; tentatively, D is TRBD1 (6 bases). CDR3 length equals 17 residues. Trimming pared 5 bases from V and 7 bases from J, leaving 24 bases between. Germline V lookup: CDR1 SGHVS, CDR2 FNYEAQ. CDR3 loop: CASSQRPRGPIPQPQHF. The CDR3 coding sequence is TGTGCCAGCAGCCAGCGCCCCAGGGGCCCTATCCCCCAGCCCCAGCATTTT.

This clone came up a few times. This rearrangement joins TRBV10-2 to TRBJ2-5; 8 nucleotides match TRBD2. Germline values: CDR1 WSHSY, CDR2 SAAADI. The CDR3 is 14 residues long. Trimming removed 6 bases from V and 5 bases from J; junction bases left unmatched: 8. The CDR3 DNA is TGCGCCAGCAGGCGGGGACTAGGAGGGGAGACCCAGTACTTC. It specifies CASRRGLGGETQYF.

The J gene is TRBJ2-3, the V gene TRBV7-3; TRBD2 is a possible D gene (5 bases). V lost 3 bases, J lost 6 bases, and 19 bases lay in between. CDR3 length: 16 residues. Looked up from germline, CDR1 is SGHTA and CDR2 is FQGTGA. CDR3 DNA sequence: TGTGCCAGCAGCTTCCCCTCGCGGAGAGCGGATGATACGCAGTATTTT. The encoded protein is CASSFPSRRADDTQYF.

This chain uses TRBV9 with TRBJ2-5; TRBD2 matches at 10 bases. V trimming: 2 bases; J trimming: 4 bases; junction bases outside the gene matches: 11. The CDR3 totals 17 residues. Germline-derived CDR1 and CDR2 are SGDLS and YYNGEE. CDR3 sequence: CASSVSNSGRSGETQYF. The CDR3 nucleotides read TGTGCCAGCAGCGTCTCGAATAGCGGGAGGAGCGGAGAGACCCAGTACTTC.